These T cell receptor beta chains were read from a single sample in a study of blood T cell repertoires in COVID-19. Libraries were prepared by immunoSEQ multiplex PCR; TCRdb keeps only in-frame clonotypes and omits some of them. The data show fewer than 250,000 clones, around 88% seen once. The sequenced material came from peripheral blood. These TCRs come from a woman between 45 and 60 years old with acute or convalescent COVID-19. CDR3s include the opening cysteine and the closing phenylalanine or tryptophan. The order of the fields is clone size, CDR3 length, D gene, J gene, V gene, CDR3 protein, CDR3 DNA. The D gene is left open where the match is weak. Clone size is shown for a subset of rows, as once, few, many or a class of expanded clone.

>.|13|.|TRBJ1-5|TRBV6-1
CASSEQRDQPQHF
TGTGCCAGCAGTGAACAGAGGGATCAGCCCCAGCATTTT
>few|16|TRBD2|TRBJ2-7|TRBV11-2
CASSLRVPGGSYEQYF
TGTGCCAGCAGCTTAAGGGTGCCGGGAGGGTCCTACGAGCAGTACTTC
>.|17|TRBD2|TRBJ2-7|TRBV7-2
CASSLGTTSGRAFRKYF
TGTGCCAGCAGCTTAGGAACCACAAGCGGGAGGGCCTTCAGGAAGTACTTC
>.|16|TRBD2|TRBJ2-7|TRBV28
CASSSHASGRTYEQYF
TGTGCCAGCAGTTCCCACGCTAGCGGGAGAACCTACGAGCAGTACTTC
>.|14|.|TRBJ2-5|TRBV28
CASSLGDFQETQYF
TGTGCCAGCAGTCTAGGTGACTTCCAAGAGACCCAGTACTTC
>.|14|.|TRBJ2-7|TRBV11-2
CASSVRQGTYEQYF
TGTGCCAGCAGCGTGAGGCAGGGGACATACGAGCAGTACTTC
>.|14|.|TRBJ1-2|TRBV3-1/TRBV3-2
CASSQENLAYGYTF
TGTGCCAGCAGCCAAGAGAATCTGGCCTATGGCTACACCTTC
>.|16|.|TRBJ1-1|TRBV11-2
CASSFPGTGTNTEAFF
TGTGCCAGCAGCTTCCCGGGAACAGGGACGAACACTGAAGCTTTCTTT
>.|16|TRBD2|TRBJ2-3|TRBV24-1
CATSDSGLAETDTQYF
TGTGCCACCAGTGATTCAGGACTAGCGGAAACAGATACGCAGTATTTT
>once|11|.|TRBJ1-2|TRBV6-5
CGLNTVGGYTF
TGTGGACTTAATACGGTCGGTGGCTACACCTTC
>.|18|TRBD2|TRBJ2-2|TRBV27
CASSLKPPLAGANGELFF
TGTGCCAGCAGTTTAAAACCCCCACTAGCGGGAGCGAACGGGGAGCTGTTTTTT
>.|15|.|TRBJ1-4|TRBV5-1
CASSLDGQGMGVLFF
TGCGCCAGCAGCTTGGACGGGCAGGGGATGGGAGTTCTGTTTTTT
>.|15|.|TRBJ1-4|TRBV28
CASSRGGVSGEKLFF
TGTGCCAGCAGCCGAGGGGGGGTCTCAGGGGAAAAACTGTTTTTT
>.|13|.|TRBJ1-2|TRBV18
CASSRDTYYGYTF
TGTGCCAGCTCACGGGACACCTACTATGGCTACACCTTC
>.|16|TRBD2|TRBJ2-1|TRBV11-1
CASSPPGLAAYNEQFF
TGTGCCAGCAGCCCCCCGGGACTAGCGGCCTACAATGAGCAGTTCTTC
>.|15|.|TRBJ2-1|TRBV11-3
CASSLDRGWGDEQFF
TGTGCCAGCAGCTTAGATCGAGGCTGGGGGGATGAGCAGTTCTTC
>.|15|TRBD2|TRBJ2-7|TRBV10-3
CAIRGRASGGDEQYF
TGTGCCATCAGGGGGAGGGCTAGCGGGGGCGACGAGCAGTACTTC
>.|13|.|TRBJ2-1|TRBV19
CASSSGRGTEQFF
TGTGCCAGTAGTTCCGGTAGGGGTACTGAGCAGTTCTTC
>.|13|.|TRBJ1-1|TRBV7-2
CASSPGPGTEAFF
TGTGCCAGCAGTCCGGGCCCGGGAACTGAAGCTTTCTTT
>.|17|.|TRBJ2-7|TRBV28
CASSLPPGRGATYEQYF
TGTGCCAGCAGTTTACCCCCTGGGAGGGGGGCTACCTACGAGCAGTACTTC
>.|15|.|TRBJ1-5|TRBV27
CASSEYSDSNQPQHF
TGTGCCAGCAGTGAATACAGTGATAGCAATCAGCCCCAGCATTTT
>.|16|TRBD2|TRBJ2-7|TRBV11-2
CASSLVKGTSSHEQYF
TGTGCCAGCAGCTTAGTCAAGGGGACTAGCAGCCACGAGCAGTACTTC
>.|13|TRBD2|TRBJ2-7|TRBV2
CATGLAGSYEQYF
TGTGCCACGGGACTAGCGGGCTCCTACGAGCAGTACTTC
>few|15|.|TRBJ2-7|TRBV6-6
CASSWGQGFSYEQYF
TGTGCCAGCAGTTGGGGGCAGGGGTTTTCCTACGAGCAGTACTTC
>.|19|TRBD2|TRBJ2-2|TRBV27
CASSSPGLAGGPYTGELFF
TGTGCCAGCAGCTCCCCGGGACTAGCGGGAGGGCCATACACCGGGGAGCTGTTTTTT
>.|15|TRBD2|TRBJ2-3|TRBV7-8
CASSRGGSSTDTQYF
TGTGCCAGCAGCCGAGGCGGGAGTAGCACAGATACGCAGTATTTT
>.|17|TRBD2|TRBJ2-1|TRBV19
CASSIRWEAGGPDEQFF
TGTGCCAGTAGTATTCGATGGGAAGCGGGAGGGCCGGACGAGCAGTTCTTC
>.|16|TRBD2|TRBJ2-1|TRBV27
CASSSMTSGWGNEQFF
TGTGCCAGCAGTTCCATGACTAGCGGATGGGGGAATGAGCAGTTCTTC
>.|13|.|TRBJ2-7|TRBV15
CATSRDREDEQYF
TGTGCCACCAGCAGAGATAGGGAGGACGAGCAGTACTTC
>.|14|.|TRBJ2-7|TRBV5-1
CASSPREVAHEQYF
TGCGCCAGCAGCCCCAGGGAGGTAGCGCACGAGCAGTACTTC
>.|16|TRBD1|TRBJ2-5|TRBV6-5
CASSSAGPTGVETQYF
TGTGCCAGCAGTTCGGCGGGCCCTACAGGGGTAGAGACCCAGTACTTC
>.|17|TRBD2|TRBJ2-3|TRBV20-1
CSASRLAGGMFADTQYF
TGCAGTGCTAGTCGCCTAGCGGGAGGGATGTTCGCAGATACGCAGTATTTT
>.|14|TRBD1|TRBJ1-6|TRBV3-1/TRBV3-2
CASRRTGPSSPLHF
TGTGCCAGCAGGCGGACAGGGCCGAGTTCACCCCTCCACTTT
>.|16|TRBD1|TRBJ1-3|TRBV28
CASSLSLTGDGNTIYF
TGTGCCAGCAGTTTATCTTTGACAGGGGATGGAAACACCATATATTTT
>.|13|TRBD2|TRBJ2-5|TRBV2
CASGLAGVETQYF
TGTGCCAGCGGACTAGCGGGAGTTGAGACCCAGTACTTC
>.|13|.|TRBJ2-6|TRBV7-2
CASSFGIPNVLTF
TGTGCCAGCAGCTTCGGGATTCCCAACGTCCTGACTTTC
>.|15|TRBD1|TRBJ2-7|TRBV28
CASSLPSQGVEEQYF
TGTGCCAGCAGTTTACCGTCACAGGGGGTGGAAGAGCAGTACTTC
>once|15|.|TRBJ2-7|TRBV10-2
CASILAESSSYEQYF
TGCGCCAGCATCCTTGCGGAGTCAAGCTCCTACGAGCAGTACTTC
>.|15|TRBD1|TRBJ2-2|TRBV7-3
CASSLGQGGTGELFF
TGTGCCAGCAGCCTGGGACAGGGTGGGACCGGGGAGCTGTTTTTT
>once|14|TRBD1|TRBJ1-6|TRBV9
CASSGQGQNSPLHF
TGTGCCAGCAGCGGACAGGGGCAGAATTCACCCCTCCACTTT
>.|15|TRBD2|TRBJ2-1|TRBV11-1
CASTPGTSAYNEQFF
TGTGCCAGCACCCCCGGGACTAGCGCCTACAATGAGCAGTTCTTC
>.|15|TRBD1|TRBJ1-5|TRBV28
CASSAGQGGNQPQHF
TGTGCCAGCAGTGCCGGACAGGGTGGCAATCAGCCCCAGCATTTT
>.|14|.|TRBJ2-6|TRBV27
CASSPLSGANVLTF
TGTGCCAGCAGTCCCTTATCTGGGGCCAACGTCCTGACTTTC
>few|14|TRBD1|TRBJ1-2|TRBV3-1/TRBV3-2
CASSQGQGLNGYTF
TGTGCCAGCAGCCAGGGACAGGGGCTGAATGGCTACACCTTC
>.|14|TRBD2|TRBJ2-1|TRBV24-1
CATSQGSGRGEQFF
TGTGCCACCAGTCAGGGTAGCGGGAGGGGAGAGCAGTTCTTC
>.|14|.|TRBJ2-7|TRBV19
CASSSGDLLYEQYF
.
>.|17|.|TRBJ2-1|TRBV5-1
CASSLGPSGFSYNEQFF
TGCGCCAGCAGCTTGGGGCCCAGCGGGTTCTCCTACAATGAGCAGTTCTTC
>.|17|TRBD2|TRBJ2-1|TRBV4-1
CASSHPDGLAGYNEQFF
TGCGCCAGCAGCCACCCTGATGGTCTAGCGGGTTACAATGAGCAGTTCTTC
>once|15|.|TRBJ1-2|TRBV4-2
CASSQDVDRSYGYTF
TGTGCCAGCAGCCAAGATGTTGACAGGAGCTATGGCTACACCTTC
>.|14|TRBD2|TRBJ2-7|TRBV3-1/TRBV3-2
CASSQSGRAAEQYF
TGTGCCAGCAGCCAATCCGGGAGGGCCGCAGAGCAGTACTTC
>few|17|TRBD2|TRBJ2-6|TRBV5-1
CASSLVAGVSGANVLTF
TGCGCCAGCAGCTTGGTGGCGGGAGTGTCTGGGGCCAACGTCCTGACTTTC